This entry concerns a single T cell receptor beta chain. Its specificity is unknown. Some clones are missing from TCRdb's copy, which holds only in-frame ones; the method was immunoSEQ multiplex PCR. Among 50,000 to 75,000 clones listed, about 90% were seen once. This sample is drawn from a study of T cells in localized non-small cell lung cancer. The study, taken as a whole, reports: The study found T cell clonality highest in uninvolved adjacent lung, above tumor. Heterogeneity is still possible, as just one tumor region was sequenced.

Germline V CDR1 and CDR2: LGHNT, FRNRAP. The CDR3 totals 15 residues. V was shortened by 6 bases and J by 0 bases, with 14 bases between the two germline ends. The rearrangement uses TRBV12-5 and TRBJ1-2, with unresolved D. This receptor was obtained from a man aged 40-75 years with stage I squamous cell lung carcinoma. The sequenced sample was peripheral blood, obtained before any cancer treatment. This CDR3 is CASGRGPLANYGYTF. As DNA, the CDR3 is TGTGCTAGTGGCCGCGGACCGCTAGCTAACTATGGCTACACCTTC.